Following are 20 T cell receptor beta chains from one sample sequenced in a study of somatic mutations in cytotoxic T cells in rheumatoid arthritis. TCRdb keeps only in-frame clones here, not all; method: immunoSEQ multiplex PCR. This sample carries fewer than 20,000 clones, roughly 70% of them seen once, and the ten largest clones take about 5.7%. The source material was CD8+ T cells sorted from blood. The receptor set was obtained from a man aged 55 to 70 in good health.

The V call is TRBV27, the J call TRBJ1-1, with 7 bases aligning to TRBD1. Unmatched junction bases numbered 5, after V lost 4 bases and J lost 3 bases. Germline loops: CDR1 MNHEY, CDR2 SMNVEV (reference sequence). The CDR3 has 14 amino acids. CDR3 sequence reads: CASSSTGSYTEAFF. The DNA for the CDR3 is TGTGCCAGCAGTTCGACAGGGAGTTACACTGAAGCTTTCTTT.

The sample holds a few counts of this clone. A read error may account for a junction end that differs from germline. The V and J genes are TRBV10-3 and TRBJ2-1; 10 bases fit TRBD2. The CDR3 is 16 residues long. CDR1 and CDR2 (germline): ENHRY, SYGVKD. The CDR3 region is CAISQSGLAANNEQFF. The CDR3, as DNA: TGTGCCATCAGTCAGTCCGGACTAGCGGCAAACAATGAGCAGTTCTTC.

J is TRBJ2-7 and V is TRBV4-1; 7 bases line up with TRBD1. The V gene's germline CDR1 is MGHRA and CDR2 YSYEKL. This CDR3 contains 13 residues. V lost 3 bases and J lost 3; bases outside the gene matches: 2. CDR3 sequence: CASSQDRRYEQYF. The CDR3, as DNA: TGCGCCAGCAGCCAGGACAGGCGCTACGAGCAGTACTTC.

The rearrangement uses TRBV2 and TRBJ1-2; 10 bases map to TRBD1. Trimming took 6 bases from V and 8 from J; bases not matched to a gene: 12. Germline values: CDR1 SNHLY, CDR2 FYNNEI. This CDR3 region has 15 residues. CDR3 region: CASRAHPTGGYGYTF. In DNA form, the CDR3 reads TGTGCCAGCAGGGCGCACCCGACAGGGGGCTACGGCTACACCTTC.

On this clone: One end of the junction fails to match germline, which may point to a read error. The rearrangement links TRBV27 to TRBJ2-7; 8 positions agree with TRBD1. Germline V gene lookup returns CDR1 MNHEY and CDR2 SMNVEV (reference sequence). This CDR3 is built from 12 residues. The CDR3 region is CASSFHGQGLNF. Here the CDR3 DNA reads TGTGCCAGCAGTTTCCACGGACAGGGACTTAACTTC.

In this sample, this clone turned up a few times. The chain links TRBV30 to TRBJ1-2, with a weak D call TRBD1 (5 bases). The CDR3 contains 13 residues. The ends were cut back, 3 bases at V and 1 base at J, with 9 bases in the middle. The germline V gene encodes CDR1 GTSNPN and CDR2 SVGIG (reference sequence). The CDR3 region is CAWSRQGNYGYTF. Here the CDR3 DNA reads TGTGCCTGGAGCCGTCAGGGTAACTATGGCTACACCTTC.

The chain is built from TRBV7-2 and TRBJ1-6; the D is unclear. Germline lookup yields CDR1 SGHTA and CDR2 FQGNSA. This CDR3 is built from 14 residues. V lost 1 base and J lost 10, with 11 bases in between. Here the CDR3 reads CASSLGPGRSPLHF. Here the CDR3 DNA reads TGTGCCAGCAGCTTAGGGCCGGGGAGGTCACCCCTCCACTTT.

This chain links TRBV21-1 with TRBJ2-5; no DNA check was done on the table's D call, TRBD1. TRBV21-1 has pseudogene status. The CDR3 covers 13 residues. CDR3 residues: CASNGRHQETQYF. CDR3 nucleotides: TGTGCCAGCAATGGCAGGCATCAAGAGACCCAGTACTTC.

The CDR3 spells CASREQGTKNVANVLTF. The CDR3 coding sequence is TGTGCCAGCAGGGAACAGGGTACCAAAAATGTCGCCAACGTCCTGACTTTC. The rearrangement uses TRBV27 and TRBJ2-6; D is perhaps TRBD1 (6 bases). The CDR3 runs to 17 residues. CDR1 MNHEY and CDR2 SMNVEV come from the germline V gene (reference sequence). V was cut by 6 bases and J by 7 bases, with 22 bases left in between.

J is TRBJ1-4 and V is TRBV7-8; the D gene is possibly TRBD1 (6 bases). The ends were cut back, 5 bases at V and 5 bases at J, with 18 bases in the middle. This CDR3 is built from 16 residues. Germline CDR1 SGHVS, CDR2 FQNEAQ. DNA of the CDR3: TGTGCCAGCAGCAAATCCGAGAGGACAGTAAATGAAAAACTGTTTTTT. Its translation: CASSKSERTVNEKLFF.

The rearrangement uses TRBV14 and TRBJ2-5, with a weak D call TRBD1 (6 bases). Per germline, CDR1 SGHDN and CDR2 FVKESK. The V gene lost 4 bases and the J gene lost 5 bases, with 14 bases spanning the gap. The CDR3 consists of 14 residues. The CDR3 loop is CASSPTRQAETQYF. The DNA for the CDR3 is TGTGCCAGCAGCCCGACCCGACAGGCCGAGACCCAGTACTTC.

The table lists this clone with a count of one. V gene TRBV5-1 combines with J gene TRBJ2-1; D is possibly TRBD1 (6 bases). This CDR3 has 16 residues. CDR1 and CDR2 from the germline V gene are SGHRS and YFSETQ. Between the trimmed V and J ends, which lost 4 bases and 6 bases, there was a span of 20 bases. CDR3 bases: TGCGCCAGCAGCCCGACAGGCCCGGACCAATTCAATGAGCAGTTCTTC. The encoded protein is CASSPTGPDQFNEQFF.

The chain recombines TRBV6-5 with TRBJ2-7; 7 bases fit TRBD2. This CDR3 is built from 15 residues. V lost 0 bases to trimming and J lost 5 bases; unmatched junction nucleotides: 7. The germline V gene encodes CDR1 MNHEY and CDR2 SVGAGI. CDR3: CASSYSGGSGDEQYF. CDR3 nucleotides: TGTGCCAGCAGTTACTCGGGCGGGAGTGGCGACGAGCAGTACTTC.

The rearrangement uses TRBV4-1 and TRBJ2-7, with TRBD2 identical over 13 bases. The V and J ends lost 1 base and 6 bases, in that order; junction bases with no gene match: 6. CDR1 is MGHRA and CDR2 is YSYEKL in the germline V gene. The CDR3 runs 16 residues. The CDR3 coding sequence is TGCGCCAGCAGCCAAGTCGGACTAGCGGGAGAGTCCGAGCAGTACTTC. This encodes CASSQVGLAGESEQYF.

This clone was picked up a small number of times. In DNA, the CDR3 is TGTGCCAGCAGTTTAGAGGGAGGGGGCTACGAGCAGTACTTC. It is translated as CASSLEGGGYEQYF. The chain links TRBV6-5 to TRBJ2-7; perhaps TRBD2 as D (7 bases). The CDR3 loop spans 14 amino acids. The V and J ends lost 4 bases and 3 bases respectively, with 13 bases between them. Germline V gene data show CDR1 as MNHEY and CDR2 as SVGAGI.

V gene TRBV5-4 combines with J gene TRBJ2-1; 15 bases map to TRBD2. The J segment lost 4 bases and the V segment lost 4 bases, leaving 6 bases of the junction unmatched. CDR3 length equals 17 residues. CDR1 is SGHNT, CDR2 YYREEE, per germline (reference sequence). The CDR3 is CASSPGLAGGWYNEQFF. The DNA for the CDR3 is TGTGCCAGCAGCCCAGGACTAGCGGGAGGGTGGTACAATGAGCAGTTCTTC.

The chain joins TRBV27 to TRBJ2-5; possibly TRBD1 for D (5 bases). The J call is doubtful: the DNA matches TRBJ2-7 better. Germline values: CDR1 MNHEY, CDR2 SMNVEV (reference sequence). This CDR3 has 15 amino acids. CDR3 protein: CASSFSRAPSYEQYF. The DNA of the CDR3 is TGTGCCAGCAGTTTCTCCAGGGCGCCCTCCTACGAGCAGTACTTC.

In this sample, this clone turned up a few times. The CDR3 coding sequence is TGCGCCAGCAGGGCCGGGACAGGGGGCACTGGGGCCAACGTCCTGACTTTC. Residues: CASRAGTGGTGANVLTF. The rearrangement joins TRBV4-1 to TRBJ2-6, with 12 positions matching TRBD1. The CDR3 has 17 residues. Per the germline V gene, CDR1 is MGHRA and CDR2 is YSYEKL. The J segment lost 2 bases and the V segment lost 6 bases, leaving 5 bases of the junction unmatched.

This chain uses TRBV2 with TRBJ2-7; D remains ambiguous. This CDR3 region has 11 residues. The V gene lost 6 bases and the J gene lost 4 bases, with 7 bases spanning the gap. Germline CDR1 is SNHLY and CDR2 is FYNNEI. Here the CDR3 DNA reads TGTGCCAGCAGCCCGGGTTACGAGCAGTACTTC. Protein: CASSPGYEQYF.

There are a few counts of this clone. V and J are TRBV5-1 and TRBJ2-7; D unclear. The CDR3 totals 15 residues. V was cut by 4 bases and J by 0 bases, with 14 bases left in between. The V gene's germline CDR1 is SGHRS and CDR2 YFSETQ. This chain's CDR3 is CASSDVGGSSYEQYF. In nucleotides, the CDR3 is TGCGCCAGCAGCGACGTTGGCGGCAGCTCCTACGAGCAGTACTTC.